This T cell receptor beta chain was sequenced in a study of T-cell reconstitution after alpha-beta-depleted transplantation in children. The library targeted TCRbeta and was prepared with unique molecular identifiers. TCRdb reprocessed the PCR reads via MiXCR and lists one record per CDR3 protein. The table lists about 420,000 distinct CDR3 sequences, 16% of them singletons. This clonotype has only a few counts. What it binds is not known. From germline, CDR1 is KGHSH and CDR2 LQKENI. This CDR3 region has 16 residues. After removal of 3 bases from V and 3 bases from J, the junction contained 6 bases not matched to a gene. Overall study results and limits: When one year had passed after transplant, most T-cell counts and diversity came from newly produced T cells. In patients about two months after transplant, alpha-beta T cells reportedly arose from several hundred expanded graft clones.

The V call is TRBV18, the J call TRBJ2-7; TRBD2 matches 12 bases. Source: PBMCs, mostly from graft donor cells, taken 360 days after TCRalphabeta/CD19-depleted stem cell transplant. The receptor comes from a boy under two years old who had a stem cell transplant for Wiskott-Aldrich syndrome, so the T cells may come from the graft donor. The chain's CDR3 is CASSPRLAGVLYEQYF. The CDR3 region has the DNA TGTGCCAGCTCACCCCGACTAGCGGGGGTTCTCTACGAGCAGTACTTC.